What follows describes a single T cell receptor beta chain. The data belong to a study of PD-1 blockade in classical Hodgkin lymphoma. Sequenced by immunoSEQ multiplex PCR; TCRdb stores in-frame clones only, minus some. The sample lists over 25,000 clones, 94% occurring once. V gave up 4 bases and J gave up 0 bases, with 11 bases separating them. The CDR3 length is 15 residues. Germline V CDR1 and CDR2: SGHDT, YYEEEE. Time point defined: newly diagnosed, previously untreated cHL patient sample. The gene calls are TRBV5-6 and TRBJ2-4; D gene unclear. This clonotype was obtained from a human donor with classical Hodgkin lymphoma. Sequencing used peripheral blood mononuclear cells (PBMCs). CDR3 sequence (DNA): TGTGCCAGCAGCCGTAACGACCTAGCCAAAAACATTCAGTACTTC. The encoded protein is CASSRNDLAKNIQYF.